The source of this T cell receptor beta chain is a study of OX40 agonist ivuxolimab in advanced cancers. From germline, CDR1 is MDHEN and CDR2 SYDVKM. CDR3 length: 15 amino acids. J gave up 0 bases and V 7 bases, and 8 bases lay outside the gene matches. Notes on the study in general: Among the lowest peripheral clonal expansion occurred in 0.1-3.0 mg/kg partial responders.

Details on this clone: What it binds is not known.

Measured with immunoSEQ multiplex PCR; TCRdb has only the in-frame clones, and not every one. The sample contains under 75,000 clones, less than 90% of which appear only once. This clonotype was obtained from an adult with an advanced solid tumor such as melanoma, head and neck, liver or kidney cancer. The material sequenced was CD4+ or CD8+ T cells sorted from blood, taken in a trial of the OX40 agonist ivuxolimab. This chain links TRBV28 with TRBJ1-2, with 7 nucleotides matching TRBD1. The chain's CDR3 is CASTLPGTANYGYTF. CDR3 DNA sequence: TGTGCCAGCACCCTTCCCGGGACAGCTAACTATGGCTACACCTTC.